A selection of T cell receptor beta chains follows, all from one sample in a study of blood T cells in healthy people across ages. TCRdb analysed the 5' RACE reads with MiXCR anew, one entry per CDR3 protein. The sample consists of about 1.1 million distinct CDR3 sequences, approximately 38% of them appearing once. Sequencing was done on a sample of blood. The source is a man younger than 30 in good health. CDR3s include the opening cysteine and the closing phenylalanine or tryptophan. D genes are given only for firm matches. A row's size may be missing; if present it is once, few, many or a size class.

>TRBJ2-5|many|.|TRBV12-5
TGTGCTAGTGGTTTCAACACCGGGGAGACCCAGTACTTC
CASGFNTGETQYF
>TRBJ1-5|many|.|TRBV4-3
TGCGCCAGCAGCCAAGGAGGGGACCAGCCCCAGCATTTT
CASSQGGDQPQHF
>TRBJ1-6|.|.|TRBV12-3/TRBV12-4
TGTGCCAGCAGAATGAGCTCCTATAATTCACCCCTCCACTTT
CASRMSSYNSPLHF
>TRBJ2-5|.|.|TRBV12-3/TRBV12-4
TGTGCCAGCACGGGTGAAGGCGGGACCCAGTACTTC
CASTGEGGTQYF
>TRBJ2-1|.|TRBD2|TRBV28
TGTGCCAGCACCCTTTTCCGGGAGGGCTACAATGAGCAGTTCTTC
CASTLFREGYNEQFF
>TRBJ1-2|few|TRBD1|TRBV5-1
TGCGCCAGCAGCTTGGCTACCGGGACAGGGTATGGCTACACCTTC
CASSLATGTGYGYTF
>TRBJ1-2|.|.|TRBV14
TGTGCCAGCACGGACTCTCCCTTCTATGGCTACACCTTC
CASTDSPFYGYTF
>TRBJ2-7|.|TRBD2|TRBV7-2
TGTGCCAGCGCGCCTAGCGGAATCTACAATGAGCAGTACTTC
CASAPSGIYNEQYF
>TRBJ2-7|.|TRBD1|TRBV5-1
TGCGCCAGCAGCCGAGACAGGGTCCACGAGCAGTACTTC
CASSRDRVHEQYF
>TRBJ1-2|.|TRBD1|TRBV4-1
TGCGCCAGCAGCCAAGATCTATTCCCAACAGGGGGTGATGGCTACACCTTC
CASSQDLFPTGGDGYTF
>TRBJ2-7|many|TRBD2|TRBV7-2
TGTGCCAGCAGCTCGGGACTAGCGGGGGTCAACGAGCAGTACTTC
CASSSGLAGVNEQYF
>TRBJ2-4|.|.|TRBV20-1
TGCAGTGCCTCCGGAGCTTACAATGAGCAGTACTTC
CSASGAYNEQYF
>TRBJ1-6|.|.|TRBV7-2
TGTGCCAGCAGCCCGAGGGGGTATTATTCACCCCTCCACTTT
CASSPRGYYSPLHF
>TRBJ2-1|.|.|TRBV14
TGTGCCAGCAGTCCTAACAGGAGATTGCATGAGCAGTTCTTC
CASSPNRRLHEQFF
>TRBJ1-2|.|.|TRBV7-8
TGTGCCAGCAGCTTAGGCATTTTGGGGGTCTATGGCTACACCTTC
CASSLGILGVYGYTF
>TRBJ1-5|few|.|TRBV20-1
TGCAGTGCTAGAAATGTAGGGCAGCCCCAGCATTTT
CSARNVGQPQHF
>TRBJ2-3|.|TRBD1|TRBV6-2/TRBV6-3
TGTGCCAGCAGTTCGGACAGGGGACCCACAGATACGCAGTATTTT
CASSSDRGPTDTQYF
>TRBJ1-2|.|.|TRBV20-1
TGCAGTGCTACGGGACGGCTTATCTCCAACTATGGCTACACCTTC
CSATGRLISNYGYTF
>TRBJ1-2|.|TRBD1|TRBV28
TGTGTCAGCAGCAGGACAGGGACCAACTATGGCTACACCTTC
CVSSRTGTNYGYTF
>TRBJ2-5|.|TRBD1|TRBV14
TGTGCCAGCAGCTTTCTGGGACAGGGACAAGAGACCCAGTACTTC
CASSFLGQGQETQYF